A single sample is the source of the 26 T cell receptor beta chains below, sequenced in a study of human T cells and chemical hapten exposure. TCRdb independently ran MiXCR on the RACE reads; one entry per CDR3 protein. Found here are 300,000 to 450,000 distinct CDR3 sequences, around 5% of them singletons; the top ten hold roughly 2.4%. Time point of the sample: patch test 1, 2 weeks after DPC sensitization. Treatment in this sample: therapeutic diphenylcyclopropenone sensitization with weekly scalp DPC. The material was whole blood, obtained in connection with sensitization to the hapten diphenylcyclopropenone (DPC). Receptor source: a woman aged 45-65 years with alopecia areata. Some clones in this sample may be carry-over from other donors' samples.

This chain connects TRBV2 to TRBJ2-7; 11 bases agree with TRBD2. In germline, CDR1 is SNHLY, CDR2 FYNNEI. Germline trimming cut 2 bases from V and 4 bases from J; bases unmatched to any gene: 4. The CDR3 has 15 residues. The CDR3 region is CASSEPSGGRYEQYF. The CDR3 coding sequence is TGTGCCAGCAGTGAACCTAGCGGGGGGCGTTACGAGCAGTACTTC.

This clonotype was counted at least ten times. V and J are TRBV3-1 and TRBJ2-7; D uncertain. Germline V lookup: CDR1 LGHDT, CDR2 YNNKEL (reference sequence). The CDR3 has 15 residues. V was pared by 1 base and J by 2 bases, with 12 bases between. CDR3 residues: CASSQVPGSTYEQYF. The CDR3 coding sequence is TGTGCCAGCAGCCAAGTTCCCGGCAGTACCTACGAGCAGTACTTC.

This clonotype was counted between two and nine times. V gene TRBV4-2 combines with J gene TRBJ1-5, with D hard to call. Germline CDR1 LGHNA, CDR2 YNFKEQ. The CDR3 is 14 amino acids. The V end lost 3 bases, the J end lost 0 bases, and 6 bases lay between the germline ends. The CDR3 DNA is TGTGCCAGCAGCCATTCAAGTAGCAATCAGCCCCAGCATTTT. Protein product: CASSHSSSNQPQHF.

This clonotype was counted at least ten times. V gene TRBV12-3 or TRBV12-4 combines with J gene TRBJ2-2, with a weak D call TRBD1 (6 bases). The length of the CDR3 is 14 residues. With 5 bases removed from V and 7 bases from J, the gap between germline ends came to 14 bases. The CDR3 bases are TGTGCCAGCAGTGAACAGGGTATAGGCGGGGAGCTGTTTTTT. It specifies CASSEQGIGGELFF.

Only a few counts were recorded for this clonotype. The chain couples TRBV15 to TRBJ1-2, with 7 bases matching TRBD1. CDR3 size: 14 residues. Trimming removed 0 bases from V and 4 bases from J; junction bases left unmatched: 2. Germline CDR1 LNHNV, CDR2 YYDKDF (reference sequence). The CDR3 bases are TGTGCCACCAGCAGAGATGGGACAGCCTATGGCTACACCTTC. Protein: CATSRDGTAYGYTF.

This clonotype was recorded at least ten times. V gene TRBV29-1 combines with J gene TRBJ2-4; D call uncertain. Trimming took off 4 bases at V and 6 bases at J, with 7 bases between the two ends. CDR3 length: 11 residues. CDR1 is SQVTM and CDR2 is ANQGSEA in the germline V gene. The CDR3 sequence: CSVAQRNIQYF. The CDR3 DNA follows: TGCAGCGTTGCCCAGCGAAACATTCAGTACTTC.

This clonotype was found many times. This chain joins TRBV11-2 and TRBJ2-1; D possibly corresponds to TRBD2 (5 bases). V lost 3 bases to trimming and J lost 6 bases, with 9 bases between them. CDR3 size: 13 residues. Germline V gene sequence: CDR1 SGHAT, CDR2 FQNNGV. The CDR3 nucleotides read TGTGCCAGCAGCTTCAGCGAGGGCAATGAGCAGTTCTTC. Residues: CASSFSEGNEQFF. Drawing the rest from reference TRBV11-2 and TRBJ2-1, the complete variable domain is EAGVAQSPRYKIIEKRQSVAFWCNPISGHATLYWYQQILGQGPKLLIQFQNNGVVDDSQLPKDRFSAERLKGVDSTLKIQPAKLEDSAVYLCASSFSEGNEQFFGPGTRLTVL.

This clonotype was recorded a few times. V gene TRBV12-3 or TRBV12-4 combines with J gene TRBJ2-5; perhaps D is TRBD1 or TRBD2 (6 bases each). The CDR3 length is 14 residues. Deletions cut 5 bases from V and 3 bases from J, with 13 bases between. The DNA for the CDR3 is TGTGCCAGCAGTCCCCGGGGGCTCGAAGAGACCCAGTACTTC. This sequence encodes CASSPRGLEETQYF.

This clonotype showed up just a few times. The chain carries TRBV5-1 and TRBJ2-3; perhaps TRBD1 as D (6 bases). CDR3 length equals 16 residues. Trimming shortened V by 0 bases and J by 0 bases, and 11 bases separated the two germline ends. The germline gives CDR1 SGHRS, CDR2 YFSETQ. The CDR3 here is CASSLEGGWSTDTQYF. The CDR3 DNA reads TGCGCCAGCAGCTTGGAAGGGGGATGGAGCACAGATACGCAGTATTTT.

This clonotype was seen at least ten times. The chain has TRBV7-8 and TRBJ1-5; 7 nucleotides agree with TRBD1. Germline trimming cut 1 base from V and 9 bases from J; bases unmatched to any gene: 6. CDR1 SGHVS and CDR2 FQNEAQ come from the germline V gene. The CDR3 sequence is 14 residues long. The CDR3 DNA reads TGTGCCAGCAGCTTAGGGACAGGCAACCCGCCCCAGCATTTT. Translating gives CASSLGTGNPPQHF.

This clonotype was counted at least ten times. J is TRBJ2-1 and V is TRBV9, with 8 nucleotides matching TRBD1. In germline, CDR1 is SGDLS, CDR2 YYNGEE. The ends lost 3 bases at V and 7 bases at J; junction bases unmatched: 6. This CDR3 has 14 amino acids. The CDR3 sequence is CASSAGQGANEQFF. Written as DNA, the CDR3 is TGTGCCAGCAGCGCGGGTCAGGGGGCGAATGAGCAGTTCTTC.

This clonotype was seen a few times. The gene calls are TRBV20-1 and TRBJ2-4; D possibly corresponds to TRBD1 (6 bases). V lost 4 bases to trimming and J lost 9 bases, with 16 bases between them. This CDR3 has 13 residues. Germline CDR1 is DFQATT and CDR2 is SNEGSKA (reference sequence). CDR3 in DNA: TGCAGTGCTATTAAACAGGGTGGTACCATTCAGTACTTC. This sequence encodes CSAIKQGGTIQYF.

This clonotype is a singleton in its sample. This may be a read error, as it is one base from a much larger clone. CDR3 DNA sequence: TGCGCCAGCAGCCAAGATTTGCCAGGGGGCCTCATTGAAGCTTTCTTT. It codes for CASSQDLPGGLIEAFF. The chain is built from TRBV4-3 and TRBJ1-1; 8 positions match TRBD1. Trimming took 0 bases from V and 7 from J; bases not matched to a gene: 10. The V gene's germline CDR1 is LGHNA and CDR2 YSLEER. This CDR3 comprises 16 residues.

This clonotype was counted many times. The V and J genes are TRBV29-1 and TRBJ2-5, with 8 nucleotides matching TRBD1. The CDR3 is 14 residues long. J lost 2 bases, V lost 7 bases, and 9 bases had no gene match. The germline CDR1 and CDR2 sequences are SQVTM and ANQGSEA. CDR3 amino acids: CSGSTGGVQETQYF. The CDR3 DNA is TGCAGCGGTAGCACAGGGGGAGTTCAAGAGACCCAGTACTTC.

Details on this clonotype: A junction end diverges from the germline sequence, so it may reflect a read error. The genes are TRBV5-6 and TRBJ2-1; the D gene is possibly TRBD2 (5 bases). Germline loops: CDR1 SGHDT, CDR2 YYEEEE. The CDR3 has 12 amino acids. CDR3 loop: CAISLGVNEQFF. DNA for the CDR3: TGTGCCATCAGCTTGGGAGTCAATGAGCAGTTCTTC.

This clonotype was observed many times. The J gene is TRBJ1-5, the V gene TRBV18, with 7 bases that match TRBD1. J was trimmed by 7 bases and V by 6 bases; bases with no gene match: 9. The CDR3 is 14 amino acids. CDR1 is KGHSH, CDR2 LQKENI, per germline. CDR3 in amino acids: CASSNDRVQQPQHF. CDR3 bases: TGTGCCAGCTCCAATGACAGGGTTCAGCAGCCCCAGCATTTT.

The V and J genes are TRBV28 and TRBJ1-2; 9 nucleotides match TRBD1. CDR3 size: 14 residues. Germline values: CDR1 MDHEN, CDR2 SYDVKM. V lost 1 base and J lost 13; bases outside the gene matches: 10. The CDR3 spells CASSLLVDGDRATF. CDR3 coding DNA: TGTGCCAGCAGTTTATTGGTGGATGGGGACAGGGCCACCTTC.

The sample holds many counts of this clonotype. The genes are TRBV7-9 and TRBJ1-1; D perhaps matches TRBD1 (5 bases). The ends were cut back, 4 bases at V and 0 bases at J, with 12 bases in the middle. Germline lookup yields CDR1 SEHNR and CDR2 FQNEAQ (reference sequence). This CDR3 contains 15 residues. The CDR3 here is CASSSRRTMNTEAFF. The CDR3 DNA reads as TGTGCCAGCAGCTCTAGGAGGACAATGAACACTGAAGCTTTCTTT.

This clonotype was counted many times. The V and J genes are TRBV10-3 and TRBJ2-6; 9 nucleotides align to TRBD2. Germline lookup yields CDR1 ENHRY and CDR2 SYGVKD. V lost 10 bases, J lost 2 bases, and 3 bases stayed unmatched. This CDR3 has 14 amino acids. The CDR3 loop reads CASAGGPGANVLTF. The CDR3 coding sequence is TGTGCCAGCGCGGGAGGGCCTGGGGCCAACGTCCTGACTTTC.

This clonotype came up many times. This chain uses TRBV12-3 or TRBV12-4 with TRBJ2-1; the match to TRBD2 covers 8 bases. The CDR3 sequence is 15 residues long. The V gene end was trimmed by 6 bases and the J gene end by 8 bases; junction bases not matched to a gene: 12. The CDR3 region is CASSLEKREWDEQFF. For the CDR3, the DNA is TGTGCCAGCAGCTTGGAAAAGCGGGAGTGGGATGAGCAGTTCTTC.

The rearrangement uses TRBV4-2 and TRBJ1-4; 8 bases line up with TRBD1. The CDR3 totals 16 residues. Germline V gene data show CDR1 as LGHNA and CDR2 as YNFKEQ. Trimming took 0 bases from V and 5 from J; bases not matched to a gene: 5. The CDR3, as DNA: TGTGCCAGCAGCCAAGAGGCGAACAGGGGGAATGAAAAACTGTTTTTT. Translated, it gives CASSQEANRGNEKLFF.

This clonotype was picked up many times. The V call is TRBV5-6, the J call TRBJ1-1; 8 positions agree with TRBD1. Germline trimming cut 0 bases from V and 0 bases from J; bases unmatched to any gene: 4. Germline loops: CDR1 SGHDT, CDR2 YYEEEE. CDR3 length: 16 amino acids. The CDR3 sequence is CASSLGAGGMNTEAFF. CDR3 coding DNA: TGTGCCAGCAGCTTGGGGGCAGGGGGCATGAACACTGAAGCTTTCTTT.

Many counts were recorded for this clonotype. The chain combines TRBV3-1 with TRBJ1-1; possibly TRBD1 for D (6 bases). V gave up 0 bases and J gave up 1 base, with 12 bases separating them. Germline CDR1 reads LGHDT; CDR2 reads YNNKEL (reference sequence). This CDR3 is built from 16 residues. The CDR3 here is CASSQDGGLGNTEAFF. For the CDR3, the DNA is TGTGCCAGCAGCCAAGATGGGGGGCTAGGGAACACTGAAGCTTTCTTT.

This clonotype has ten or more counts. The rearrangement uses TRBV3-1 and TRBJ2-7, with no clear D. The CDR3 has 12 amino acids. Germline V lookup: CDR1 LGHDT, CDR2 YNNKEL (reference sequence). V was shortened by 1 base and J by 5 bases, with 6 bases between the two germline ends. The CDR3 bases are TGTGCCAGCAGCCAAGTAGAAGACGAGCAGTACTTC. Translating it yields CASSQVEDEQYF.

Many counts were recorded for this clonotype. The chain carries TRBV28 and TRBJ2-2; no clear D. V was trimmed by 7 bases and J by 0 bases, leaving 6 bases between them. The germline gives CDR1 MDHEN, CDR2 SYDVKM. The CDR3 totals 13 residues. CDR3 sequence (DNA): TGTGCCAGCACCCTAGCGAACACCGGGGAGCTGTTTTTT. It specifies CASTLANTGELFF.

This clonotype was recorded at least ten times. J is TRBJ2-5 and V is TRBV20-1; the D call may be TRBD1 or TRBD2 (6 bases each). CDR3 length: 11 amino acids. The germline CDR1 and CDR2 sequences are DFQATT and SNEGSKA (reference sequence). Trimming took off 4 bases at V and 7 bases at J, with 10 bases between the two ends. For the CDR3, the DNA is TGCAGTGCTAAGGGGGGTCTGACCCAGTACTTC. Protein sequence: CSAKGGLTQYF.